This T cell receptor (beta chain) came from a study of control samples from healthy donors and cancer patients. J lost 8 bases, V lost 2 bases, and 11 bases had no gene match. Germline V lookup: CDR1 KGHDR, CDR2 SFDVKD. The CDR3 runs to 16 residues. Assay: immunoSEQ multiplex PCR; the TCRdb copy retains only in-frame clones and omits some. The sample lists some 96,000 clones; over 85% were seen once. This clonotype originated in a man between 18 and 35 years old in good health. The sample consisted of blood. The chain uses TRBV24-1 and TRBJ2-1, with 7 positions matching TRBD1. In nucleotides, the CDR3 is TGTGCCACCAGTGATTCTTTTCAGGGGGAAAGGGATGAGCAGTTCTTC. Encoded protein: CATSDSFQGERDEQFF.